The clone carrying this TCR beta chain is a singleton in its sample. As yet, its antigen is unknown. PCR used 60 Vbeta primers and 13 Jbeta primers. Libraries were prepared by immunoSEQ multiplex PCR; TCRdb keeps only in-frame clonotypes and omits some of them. The sample contains around 100,000 clones, around 81% of which appear only once. This sample is part of a study of cytomegalovirus exposure and HLA in healthy donors. This CDR3 is built from 14 residues. Germline V CDR1 and CDR2: MNHEY, SVGAGI. J gave up 6 bases and V 8 bases, and 7 bases lay outside the gene matches. Findings and limits, study-wide: Specificity for CMV antigens was confirmed in vitro for a few of the CMV-associated chains.

This receptor was taken from an older woman in good health and CMV-seropositive. Sequencing used PBMCs. The chain combines TRBV6-5 with TRBJ2-6, with 7 bases lining up with TRBD2. CDR3 protein: CASGRVLKANVLTF. CDR3 DNA sequence: TGTGCCAGCGGGAGGGTCTTAAAGGCCAACGTCCTGACTTTC.